Listed below are T cell receptor beta chains from one sample, sequenced in a study of T-cell memory formation after mild COVID-19. TCRdb reanalysed the 5' RACE reads using MiXCR and keeps one entry per CDR3 protein. Of hundreds of thousands of distinct CDR3 sequences in the sample, roughly 20% were seen once. The sample was PBMCs or a T cell subset sorted from them (not recorded which). The receptors derive from a man younger than 35 who had mild COVID-19 (a few samples of this study predate the infection). Cell type and time point are not known. Each CDR3 is given with its conserved first and last residue. The D gene is left open where the match is weak. For some rows the clone size is stated as once, few or many, or as a class when expanded; others skip it.

j_call,d_call,clone_size,v_call,cdr3_length,cdr3_nt,cdr3_aa
TRBJ2-1,NA,NA,TRBV27,12,TGTGCCAGCAAGATCGGGAACGATGAGCAGTTCTTC,CASKIGNDEQFF
TRBJ1-3,NA,NA,TRBV27,13,TGTGCCAGCAGTGTGGGACCTGGAAACACCATATATTTT,CASSVGPGNTIYF
TRBJ1-1,NA,NA,TRBV4-1,14,TGCGCCAGCAGCCAAGAATGGGGGAACACTGAAGCTTTCTTT,CASSQEWGNTEAFF
TRBJ1-4,NA,NA,TRBV12-3/TRBV12-4,14,TGTGCCAGCAGTATCCGGGACGGGAATGAAAAACTGTTTTTT,CASSIRDGNEKLFF
TRBJ1-2,NA,NA,TRBV7-9,10,TGTGCCAGCAAAACAGACGGCTACACCTTC,CASKTDGYTF
TRBJ2-1,TRBD1,NA,TRBV5-1,14,TGCGCCAGCAGCTTGCCGGGACAGCACAATGAGCAGTTCTTC,CASSLPGQHNEQFF
TRBJ2-3,NA,NA,TRBV19,16,TGTGCCAGTAGTACTCTGATCCGACGGGGCACAGATACGCAGTATTTT,CASSTLIRRGTDTQYF
TRBJ2-5,TRBD2,few,TRBV7-2,14,TGTGCCAGCAGCATTCAGGGACTAGCGGGGGGCTACAACTTC,CASSIQGLAGGYNF
TRBJ2-2,NA,few,TRBV4-1,15,TGCGCCAGCAGCCGCGGCCACAAGAACACCGGGGAGCTGTTTTTT,CASSRGHKNTGELFF
TRBJ2-7,NA,NA,TRBV7-9,14,TGTGCCAGAAGCTTAGACGTTCGGTCCTACGAGCAGTACTTC,CARSLDVRSYEQYF
TRBJ1-2,NA,many,TRBV29-1,13,TGCAGCGTTAAGGGGGGTGATAACTATGGCTACACCTTC,CSVKGGDNYGYTF
TRBJ2-7,NA,many,TRBV4-2,15,TGTGCCAGCAGCCAAGATTTAGATAGCTCCTACGAGCAGTACTTC,CASSQDLDSSYEQYF
TRBJ1-5,NA,few,TRBV7-2,15,TGTGCCAGCAGCTTAAGGGTCTGGGGGGATCAGCCCCAGCATTTT,CASSLRVWGDQPQHF
TRBJ2-3,NA,NA,TRBV12-3/TRBV12-4,15,TGTGCCAGCAGTTTGCTTGGGGGACTCACAGATACGCAGTATTTT,CASSLLGGLTDTQYF
TRBJ1-5,TRBD1,few,TRBV6-1,14,TGTGCCAGCCGACAGGGATGGTCCAATCAGCCCCAGCATTTT,CASRQGWSNQPQHF
TRBJ1-1,NA,NA,TRBV18,15,TGTGCCAGCTCACCACCGTACAGCATGAACACTGAAGCTTTCTTT,CASSPPYSMNTEAFF
TRBJ1-1,NA,NA,TRBV6-5,13,TGTGCCAGCAGTTACTCCGAGGACACTGAAGCTTTCTTT,CASSYSEDTEAFF
TRBJ2-5,NA,NA,TRBV11-2,14,TGTGCCAGCAGCTCCGTGGGGGGGCGGGAGACCCAGTACTTC,CASSSVGGRETQYF
TRBJ2-2,NA,few,TRBV7-7,14,TGTGCCTGGGGCCGGGGGCATAACACCGGGGAGCTGTTTTTT,CAWGRGHNTGELFF
TRBJ1-2,TRBD1,NA,TRBV12-3/TRBV12-4,16,TGTGCCAGCAGTCCTAGGTGGACAGGGTCGAGCTATGGCTACACCTTC,CASSPRWTGSSYGYTF
TRBJ1-1,NA,NA,TRBV6-5,15,TGTGCCAGCCAGCCACTTTTGGCCGGGAACACTGAAGCTTTCTTT,CASQPLLAGNTEAFF
TRBJ1-5,NA,NA,TRBV5-1,15,TGCGCCAGCAGCTTCGACGGGACGGCAAATCAGCCCCAGCATTTT,CASSFDGTANQPQHF
TRBJ1-4,NA,few,TRBV12-3/TRBV12-4,16,TGTGCCAGCAGTCTGATTGGGGGTGCAACTAATGAAAAACTGTTTTTT,CASSLIGGATNEKLFF
TRBJ1-1,NA,NA,TRBV4-2,13,TGTGCCAGCAGACAGGATACAGGTATTGAAGCTTTCTTT,CASRQDTGIEAFF
TRBJ1-6,NA,few,TRBV7-6,13,TGTGCCAGCAGCGATGCGTCAGATTCACCCCTCCACTTT,CASSDASDSPLHF
TRBJ2-1,TRBD1,few,TRBV29-1,14,TGCAGCGCAAGGGGACAGGGTCTCTACAATGAGCAGTTCTTC,CSARGQGLYNEQFF
TRBJ1-1,TRBD1,few,TRBV2,15,TGTGCCAGCGGGGGCTCAAGTGTCAGGGGGACTGAAGCTTTCTTT,CASGGSSVRGTEAFF
TRBJ2-7,TRBD1,few,TRBV6-5,15,TGTGCCAGCAGCCTCTCCGGGACAGGGATTAACGAGCAGTACTTC,CASSLSGTGINEQYF
TRBJ2-5,TRBD1,few,TRBV27,14,TGTGCCAGCAGGCCCGGGACAGGGGGCCAGACCCAGTACTTC,CASRPGTGGQTQYF
TRBJ1-5,TRBD1,NA,TRBV7-9,15,TGTGCCAGCAGCTTAGGGACAGGGGCTAAGCAGCCCCAGCATTTT,CASSLGTGAKQPQHF
TRBJ2-7,NA,once,TRBV5-1,13,TGCGCCAGCTCCGGGCCGAGCTCCTACGAGCAGTACTTC,CASSGPSSYEQYF
TRBJ2-1,TRBD2,NA,TRBV7-6,14,TGTGCCAGCAGTTGGACTAGCGGGGGAAATGAGCAGTTCTTC,CASSWTSGGNEQFF
TRBJ1-5,TRBD1,once,TRBV19,16,TGTGCCAGTAGTCCCCGCGGACAGGTTAGCAATCAGCCCCAGCATTTT,CASSPRGQVSNQPQHF
TRBJ2-2,NA,many,TRBV7-9,14,TGTGCCAGCAGCTTACGACCTCTCACCGGGGAGCTGTTTTTT,CASSLRPLTGELFF
TRBJ2-3,NA,few,TRBV5-1,15,TGCGCCAGCAGCTTGGCAGTGGGTCTTGGGGATACGCAGTATTTT,CASSLAVGLGDTQYF
TRBJ1-4,NA,NA,TRBV7-9,14,TGTGCCAGCAGATTAGGGCGGAATAATGAAAAACTGTTTTTT,CASRLGRNNEKLFF
TRBJ1-6,NA,NA,TRBV18,16,TGTGCCAGCTCACGGGAGACGTGGGGAAACGGTTCACCCCTCCACTTT,CASSRETWGNGSPLHF
TRBJ1-5,NA,few,TRBV12-3/TRBV12-4,14,TGTGCCAGCAGTGTCCTGTCGGCGAATCAGCCCCAGCATTTT,CASSVLSANQPQHF
TRBJ2-2,NA,few,TRBV5-1,15,TGCGCCAGCAGCTTGGTCGACCGTTCCACCGGGGAGCTGTTTTTT,CASSLVDRSTGELFF
TRBJ2-2,TRBD1,few,TRBV5-1,15,TGCGCCAGCAGCCTCCAACAGGGGGGAGCCGGGGAGCTGTTTTTT,CASSLQQGGAGELFF
TRBJ2-3,NA,few,TRBV6-5,13,TGTGCCAGCAGTGTGGTCGGGGCGAATACGCAGTATTTT,CASSVVGANTQYF
TRBJ2-3,NA,few,TRBV6-1,14,TGTGCCAGCAGTGTCGGCAGGGCGGCAGATACGCAGTATTTT,CASSVGRAADTQYF
TRBJ1-5,TRBD1,NA,TRBV12-3/TRBV12-4,16,TGTGCCAGCAGTGTACAGGGGACTCGGGGCAATCAGCCCCAGCATTTT,CASSVQGTRGNQPQHF
TRBJ2-5,NA,NA,TRBV7-8,15,TGTGCCAGCAGCTTAGCTCAGGGCCATCCAGAGACCCAGTACTTC,CASSLAQGHPETQYF
TRBJ2-5,TRBD1,NA,TRBV4-2,15,TGTGCCAGCAGCCGCACAGGGGTTACAGGAGAGACCCAGTACTTC,CASSRTGVTGETQYF
TRBJ2-1,TRBD1,NA,TRBV24-1,15,TGTGCCACCAGCCCCGGGACAGGGTGGCTTAATGAGCAGTTCTTC,CATSPGTGWLNEQFF
TRBJ2-7,TRBD1,few,TRBV28,15,TGTGCCAGCAAGGACCGGACAGGGACCGCCTACGAGCAGTACTTC,CASKDRTGTAYEQYF
TRBJ2-4,NA,few,TRBV7-9,13,TGTGCCACCGGCCCGAGGACAGTCAACATTCAGTACTTC,CATGPRTVNIQYF
TRBJ1-1,TRBD1,NA,TRBV12-3/TRBV12-4,12,TGTGCCTCCGAGGGGGCCGGCACTGAAGCTTTCTTT,CASEGAGTEAFF
TRBJ1-1,NA,NA,TRBV7-2,15,TGTGCCAGCAGCTTAATAGCAGCCGGGTACACTGAAGCTTTCTTT,CASSLIAAGYTEAFF
TRBJ2-3,TRBD2,NA,TRBV7-9,16,TGTGCCAGCAGCTTAAGAGCGGGGGACCTCACAGATACGCAGTATTTT,CASSLRAGDLTDTQYF
TRBJ1-1,NA,few,TRBV28,14,TGTGCCAGCAGTTTCCCGACAGAGGGCACTGAAGCTTTCTTT,CASSFPTEGTEAFF
TRBJ2-7,TRBD1,NA,TRBV6-6,16,TGTGCCAGCAGTTACTCGTTGGACAGGGGCTTGTACGAGCAGTACTTC,CASSYSLDRGLYEQYF
TRBJ1-5,NA,NA,TRBV12-3/TRBV12-4,17,TGTGCCAGCAGTGGATCTTCGAGGGGTCGGGGCAATCAGCCCCAGCATTTT,CASSGSSRGRGNQPQHF
TRBJ1-1,TRBD1,NA,TRBV12-3/TRBV12-4,12,TGTGCCAGCAGTTTACAGGGGGCAGCGGCTTTCTTT,CASSLQGAAAFF
TRBJ1-1,NA,few,TRBV4-3,13,TGCGCCAGCAGCCAAGATTCGGGGAATGTAGCTTTCTTT,CASSQDSGNVAFF
TRBJ2-3,TRBD2,NA,TRBV20-1,14,TGCAGTGCTAGATCAGCGGGGGGGCCCGATACGCAGTATTTT,CSARSAGGPDTQYF